The 18 T cell receptor beta chains in this list originate from one sample, sequenced in a study of molecular identifiers for immune sequencing clone quantification. A single record per CDR3 protein comes from TCRdb applying MiXCR to the PCR reads. In the table there are some 650,000 distinct CDR3 sequences, 15% to 20% of which are singletons. The specimen sequenced was naive CD8+ T cells from blood, with Jurkat cell RNA spiked in. Subset in this sample: FACS-sorted CD8+CD4-CCR7+CD45RA+ naive T cells. These receptors came from a human donor in good health. Some libraries in this study had Jurkat cell RNA spiked in.

The rearrangement links TRBV20-1 to TRBJ2-4; TRBD2 is a possible D gene (7 bases). Germline lookup yields CDR1 DFQATT and CDR2 SNEGSKA (reference sequence). Trimming removed 1 base from V and 9 bases from J, with 22 bases in between. This CDR3 spans 16 amino acids. In DNA form, the CDR3 reads TGCAGTGCTAGAGCGGGGCGGGGAGGGGGTTTGGTCATTCAGTACTTC. Protein sequence: CSARAGRGGGLVIQYF.

This clonotype was detected only a few times. The rearrangement links TRBV19 to TRBJ1-1; D call uncertain. This CDR3 has 13 residues. The V end lost 3 bases, the J end lost 4 bases, and 9 bases lay between the germline ends. Per germline, CDR1 LNHDA and CDR2 SQIVND (reference sequence). The DNA for the CDR3 is TGTGCCAGTAGTATGACTCCGGGCACTGAAGCTTTCTTT. It codes for CASSMTPGTEAFF. Based on the CDR3 plus reference TRBV19 and TRBJ1-1, the full variable domain is DGGITQSPKYLFRKEGQNVTLSCEQNLNHDAMYWYRQDPGQGLRLIYYSQIVNDFQKGDIAEGYSVSREKKESFPLTVTSAQKNPTAFYLCASSMTPGTEAFFGQGTRLTVV.

In its sample, this clonotype was seen many times. The chain has TRBV4-3 and TRBJ2-3, with D possibly matching TRBD2 (6 bases). The CDR3 spans 16 residues. Germline V gene sequence: CDR1 LGHNA, CDR2 YSLEER. V lost 4 bases to trimming and J lost 0 bases, with 14 bases between them. The CDR3 bases are TGCGCCAGCAGCCGCGACGGGCGGGGCAGCACAGATACGCAGTATTTT. The encoded protein is CASSRDGRGSTDTQYF.

The rearrangement uses TRBV24-1 and TRBJ2-3, with 10 bases aligning to TRBD2. V was pared by 6 bases and J by 2 bases, with 4 bases of the junction left unmatched. The germline gives CDR1 KGHDR, CDR2 SFDVKD. The CDR3 is 15 residues long. CDR3 in DNA: TGTGCCACCAGTACGACTAGCGGGTACACAGATACGCAGTATTTT. This encodes CATSTTSGYTDTQYF.

This clonotype was counted many times. This chain uses TRBV5-1 with TRBJ2-7; 9 bases map to TRBD1. Germline V CDR1 and CDR2: SGHRS, YFSETQ. The CDR3 length is 14 residues. The trim removed 4 bases at V and 2 bases at J, leaving 4 bases unmatched. This chain's CDR3 is CASSLWTGAYEQYF. CDR3 nucleotides: TGCGCCAGCAGCCTCTGGACAGGGGCCTACGAGCAGTACTTC.

The chain combines TRBV9 with TRBJ2-3; 9 bases are a match to TRBD1. CDR3 length equals 20 residues. The V gene's germline CDR1 is SGDLS and CDR2 YYNGEE. With 3 bases clipped from V and 8 bases from J, the junction kept 25 bases outside the gene matches. CDR3 nucleotide sequence: TGTGCCAGCAGCGGGTTCGCCGAGGGGGGACAGGGAACTACCGCAGGTACGCAGTATTTT. Translated: CASSGFAEGGQGTTAGTQYF.

The V gene is TRBV19, the J gene TRBJ1-5; no clear D gene. V was shortened by 8 bases and J by 0 bases, with 8 bases between the two germline ends. CDR3 length: 13 residues. CDR1 is LNHDA and CDR2 is SQIVND in the germline V gene (reference sequence). The CDR3 coding sequence is TGTGCCAGTGCGGCAGCTAGCAATCAGCCCCAGCATTTT. Translating gives CASAAASNQPQHF.

Ten or more counts support this clonotype. V usage is TRBV6-1 and J usage is TRBJ1-2, with D possibly TRBD1 on 6 matching bases. The CDR3 spans 16 residues. The V gene's germline CDR1 is MNHNS and CDR2 SASEGT. Trimming cost V 3 bases and J 1 base, with 15 bases left between them. For the CDR3, the DNA is TGTGCCAGCAGTGATATAGGACAGAGCGTTAACTATGGCTACACCTTC. Its protein product is CASSDIGQSVNYGYTF.

This clonotype was seen a few times. The J gene is TRBJ1-2, the V gene TRBV5-6; D gene ambiguous. Germline CDR1 SGHDT, CDR2 YYEEEE. This CDR3 contains 14 residues. Trimming removed 0 bases at V and 4 bases at J, with 10 bases between. CDR3 DNA sequence: TGTGCCAGCAGCTTGGCAAGACACGCCTATGGCTACACCTTC. This translates into CASSLARHAYGYTF.

This clonotype showed up many times. The chain couples TRBV24-1 to TRBJ1-1; D is uncertain. This CDR3 region has 13 residues. CDR1 and CDR2 (germline): KGHDR, SFDVKD. The V end was cut by 5 bases, the J end by 4 bases, with 10 bases between. CDR3 loop: CATSGSIGTEAFF. CDR3 coding DNA: TGTGCCACCAGTGGCAGCATCGGCACTGAAGCTTTCTTT.

The V gene is TRBV14, the J gene TRBJ2-7; TRBD1 or TRBD2 may be the D gene (5 bases each). CDR1 and CDR2 (germline): SGHDN, FVKESK. The ends were cut back, 9 bases at V and 7 bases at J, with 16 bases in the middle. The CDR3 loop spans 12 amino acids. This chain's CDR3 is CASCRENGEQYF. The CDR3 DNA sequence: TGTGCCAGTTGCAGGGAGAATGGTGAGCAGTACTTC. The variable domain in full, completed from reference TRBV14 and TRBJ2-7, reads EAGVTQFPSHSVIEKGQTVTLRCDPISGHDNLYWYRRVMGKEIKFLLHFVKESKQDESGMPNNRFLAERTGGTYSTLKVQPAELEDSGVYFCASCRENGEQYFGPGTRLTVT.

This clonotype was seen repeatedly, ten times or more. The chain employs TRBV7-9 and TRBJ1-1; D remains unclear. Germline loops: CDR1 SEHNR, CDR2 FQNEAQ (reference sequence). The CDR3 totals 14 residues. Trimming cost V 4 bases and J 5 bases, with 14 bases left between them. CDR3 DNA sequence: TGTGCCAGCAGCTACCCTTTTGAAGGGACTGAAGCTTTCTTT. Translated, it gives CASSYPFEGTEAFF. Together with reference TRBV7-9 and TRBJ1-1, the CDR3 gives the full variable domain: DTGVSQNPRHKITKRGQNVTFRCDPISEHNRLYWYRQTLGQGPEFLTYFQNEAQLEKSRLLSDRFSAERPKGSFSTLEIQRTEQGDSAMYLCASSYPFEGTEAFFGQGTRLTVV.

Comment on this clonotype: A much larger clonotype is one base distant, so this may be a read error. The chain employs TRBV10-3 and TRBJ2-7, with D unresolved. Trimming shortened V by 0 bases and J by 3 bases, and 12 bases separated the two germline ends. The CDR3 runs 15 residues. Looked up from germline, CDR1 is ENHRY and CDR2 is SYGVKD. The CDR3 region is CAISESLASFYEQYF. Written as DNA, the CDR3 is TGTGCCATCAGTGAGTCGTTGGCGTCCTTCTACGAGCAGTACTTC.

Only one count was recorded for this clonotype. A much larger clone lies a single base off, so this may be a read error. V and J are TRBV6-2 or TRBV6-3 and TRBJ2-2; TRBD2 agrees at 11 bases. V shed 4 bases and J 5 bases; nucleotides not matched to a gene: 6. There are 16 residues in the CDR3. Germline V gene sequence: CDR1 MNHEY, CDR2 SVGEGT. The CDR3 protein is CASSCRPSGRTGELFF. CDR3 DNA: TGTGCCAGCAGTTGCAGACCTAGCGGGAGGACCGGGGAGCTGTTTTTT.

The V call is TRBV29-1, the J call TRBJ2-2; tentatively, D is TRBD2 (5 bases). This CDR3 is built from 11 residues. The germline V and J ends were trimmed by 7 bases and 3 bases, with 6 bases remaining between them. Germline assignment: CDR1 SQVTM and CDR2 ANQGSEA. CDR3 sequence (DNA): TGCAGCGGAGCGGACACCGGGGAGCTGTTTTTT. Its translation is CSGADTGELFF.

This sequence joins TRBV11-2 and TRBJ2-5, with 8 bases matching TRBD2. Trimming took 4 bases from V and 4 from J; bases not matched to a gene: 8. The CDR3 sequence is 15 residues long. In germline, CDR1 is SGHAT, CDR2 FQNNGV. The CDR3 DNA reads as TGTGCCAGCAGCTCACCGGGGGGGGGGCGAGAGACCCAGTACTTC. It encodes CASSSPGGGRETQYF.

This clonotype has a count of ten or more. The chain carries TRBV11-2 and TRBJ2-2; D unresolved. The CDR3 contains 14 residues. The germline V and J ends were trimmed by 6 bases and 1 base, with 9 bases remaining between them. Germline CDR1 SGHAT, CDR2 FQNNGV. The CDR3 region is CASSPDGNTGELFF. The DNA for the CDR3 is TGTGCCAGCAGTCCGGACGGGAACACCGGGGAGCTGTTTTTT.

This clonotype was seen at least ten times. The chain combines TRBV20-1 with TRBJ2-3, with D perhaps matching TRBD2 (5 bases). Germline CDR1 DFQATT, CDR2 SNEGSKA (reference sequence). The CDR3 contains 16 residues. The germline V and J ends were trimmed by 0 bases and 2 bases, with 15 bases remaining between them. CDR3 DNA sequence: TGCAGTGCTAGAGAACCGTACTCGGGGTACACAGATACGCAGTATTTT. It translates to CSAREPYSGYTDTQYF.